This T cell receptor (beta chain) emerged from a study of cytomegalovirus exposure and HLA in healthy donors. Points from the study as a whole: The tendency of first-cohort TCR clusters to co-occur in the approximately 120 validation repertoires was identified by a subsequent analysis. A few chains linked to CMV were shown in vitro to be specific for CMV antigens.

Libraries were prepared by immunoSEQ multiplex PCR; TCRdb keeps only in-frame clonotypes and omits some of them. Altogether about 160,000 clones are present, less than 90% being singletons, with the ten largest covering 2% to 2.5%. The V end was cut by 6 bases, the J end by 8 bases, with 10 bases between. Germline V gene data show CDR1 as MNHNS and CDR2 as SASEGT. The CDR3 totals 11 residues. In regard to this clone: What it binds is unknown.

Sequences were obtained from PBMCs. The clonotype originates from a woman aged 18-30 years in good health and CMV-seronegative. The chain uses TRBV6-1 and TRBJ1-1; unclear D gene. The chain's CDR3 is CASRRGSEAFF. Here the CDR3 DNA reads TGTGCCAGCAGACGAGGATCAGAAGCTTTCTTT.